This T cell receptor beta chain was sequenced in a study of control samples from healthy donors and cancer patients. V shed 3 bases, J shed 2 bases, and the junction held 4 bases outside the gene matches. Germline V gives CDR1 MNHNS, CDR2 SASEGT. This CDR3 contains 15 residues. Method: immunoSEQ multiplex PCR; TCRdb's copy keeps in-frame clones and lacks some. The sample comprises 250,000 to 300,000 clones, over 75% of which are singletons, and less than 15% rests with the top ten. The receptor was derived from a woman in her fifties or sixties with lung cancer. Sequencing used PBMCs. V and J are TRBV6-1 and TRBJ1-5; 7 bases align to TRBD1. The CDR3 region has the DNA TGTGCCAGCAGTGATTACAGGGGCCGCAATCAGCCCCAGCATTTT. Encoded protein: CASSDYRGRNQPQHF.